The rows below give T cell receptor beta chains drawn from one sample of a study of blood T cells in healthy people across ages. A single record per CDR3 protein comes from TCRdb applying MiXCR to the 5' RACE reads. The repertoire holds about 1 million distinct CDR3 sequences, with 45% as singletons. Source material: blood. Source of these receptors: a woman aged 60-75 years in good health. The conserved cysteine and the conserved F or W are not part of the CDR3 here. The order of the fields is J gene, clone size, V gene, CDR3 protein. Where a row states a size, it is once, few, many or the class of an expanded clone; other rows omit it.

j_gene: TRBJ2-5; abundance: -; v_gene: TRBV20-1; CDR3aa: SASRGLAGEETQY
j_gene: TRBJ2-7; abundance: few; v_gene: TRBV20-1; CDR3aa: SARARDREYEQY
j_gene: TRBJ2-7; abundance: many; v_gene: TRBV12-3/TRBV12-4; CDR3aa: ASSRPGLAGSEQY
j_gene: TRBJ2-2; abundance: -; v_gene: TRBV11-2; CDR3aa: ASSPAGQVGELF
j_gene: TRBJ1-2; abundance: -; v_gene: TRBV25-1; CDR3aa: ASSEYDLQGAYGYT
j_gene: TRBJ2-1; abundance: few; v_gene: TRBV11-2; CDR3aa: ASSKTRTGGNEQF
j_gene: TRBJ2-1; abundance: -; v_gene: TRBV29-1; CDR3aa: SVEDLLASGSSSSYNEQF
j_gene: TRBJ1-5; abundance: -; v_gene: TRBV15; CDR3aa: ATSRVTDQPQH
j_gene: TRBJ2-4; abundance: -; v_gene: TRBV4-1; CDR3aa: ASSRKGQVEGGEQY
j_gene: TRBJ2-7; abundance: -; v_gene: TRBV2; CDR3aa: ASSQQGVVDEQY
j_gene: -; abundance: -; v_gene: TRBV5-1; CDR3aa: ATSLGTGGLETQY
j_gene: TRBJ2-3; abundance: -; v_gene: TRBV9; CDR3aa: ASRMTSGSRATQY
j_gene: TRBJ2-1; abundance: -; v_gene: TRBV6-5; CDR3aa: ASSSSLGSGRGDSYNEQF
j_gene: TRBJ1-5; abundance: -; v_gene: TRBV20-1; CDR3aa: SAGGTSNQPQH
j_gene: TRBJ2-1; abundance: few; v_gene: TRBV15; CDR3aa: ATSRVGGYNEQF
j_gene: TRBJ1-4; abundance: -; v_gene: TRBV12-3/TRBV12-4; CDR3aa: ASSPDRSNEKLF
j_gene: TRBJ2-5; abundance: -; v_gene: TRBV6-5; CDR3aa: ASSYRTSGRSETQY
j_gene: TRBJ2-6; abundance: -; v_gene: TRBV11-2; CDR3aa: ASSSPRVSGVIGANVLT
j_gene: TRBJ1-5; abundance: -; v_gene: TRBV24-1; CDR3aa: ATSEAGGQPQH
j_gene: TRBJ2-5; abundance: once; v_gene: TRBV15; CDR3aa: ATSREGLPLETQY
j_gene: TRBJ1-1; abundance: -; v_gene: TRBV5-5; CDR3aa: ASSFLGMGNTEAF
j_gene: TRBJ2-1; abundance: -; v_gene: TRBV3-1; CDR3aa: ASSPLAGVWDEQF
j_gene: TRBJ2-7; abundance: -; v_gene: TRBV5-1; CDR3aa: ASRTGTTSYEQN
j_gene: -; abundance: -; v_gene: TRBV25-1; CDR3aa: ASSGTSSGRAIYEQY
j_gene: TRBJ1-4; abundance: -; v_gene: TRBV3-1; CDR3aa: ASSQDLGALEKLF
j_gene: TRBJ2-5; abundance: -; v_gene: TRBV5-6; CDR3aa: ASSWGQGASETQY